This T cell receptor (beta chain) was documented in a study of memory CD4+ T cells and cytomegalovirus serostatus. The wider study: Healthy Belgian adult donors included nine or ten CMV-positive and 24 CMV-negative people.

The sort gate was single viable CD3+CD4+CD8-CD45RO+ cells for memory CD4+ T cells. From germline, CDR1 is SGHRS and CDR2 YFSETQ. Deletions cut 3 bases from V and 5 bases from J, with 7 bases between. The CDR3 covers 12 residues. The table lists this clone with a count of one. Only in-frame clones appear in the TCRdb table, and some are missing; sequencing was by immunoSEQ multiplex PCR. This sample carries 40,000 to 55,000 clones, approximately 81% of them seen once, and the ten largest clones take approximately 1.2%. Sequenced material: memory CD4+ T cells from blood. This clonotype was sampled from an adult in good health and CMV-seropositive. V usage is TRBV5-1 and J usage is TRBJ2-3; D could derive from TRBD1 or TRBD2 (5 bases each). The CDR3 here is CASSWDGDTQYF. The CDR3 DNA reads TGCGCCAGCAGCTGGGACGGAGATACGCAGTATTTT.